Below are 20 T cell receptor beta chains sequenced from a single sample in a study of cytomegalovirus exposure and HLA in healthy donors. Primers included in the PCR were 60 Vbeta and 13 Jbeta primers. Sequencing was performed with immunoSEQ multiplex PCR; in TCRdb, only in-frame clones are kept and a portion is missing. The sample has 150,000 to 170,000 clones, 65% to 75% seen once. The sample taken for sequencing was PBMCs. The receptors stem from a man aged 25-45 years in good health and CMV-seronegative.

The V gene is TRBV21-1, the J gene TRBJ1-6. TRBV21-1 is labeled a pseudogene. The CDR3 runs 17 residues. CDR3 bases: TGTGCCAGCAGCAAAGTCGGACTTAGCTCCTATAATTCACCCCTCCACTTT. Its translation: CASSKVGLSSYNSPLHF.

This chain connects TRBV10-2 to TRBJ1-4; D perhaps matches TRBD1 (5 bases). V was shortened by 6 bases and J by 8 bases, with 13 bases between the two germline ends. The CDR3 spans 13 residues. Germline V gene data show CDR1 as WSHSY and CDR2 as SAAADI. CDR3 loop: CASRQGQNEKLFF. CDR3 DNA: TGCGCCAGCAGACAAGGACAAAACGAAAAACTGTTTTTT.

The J gene is TRBJ2-1, the V gene TRBV2; D might be TRBD1 (5 bases). The CDR3 is 14 amino acids. Germline CDR1 SNHLY, CDR2 FYNNEI. V lost 0 bases to trimming and J lost 4 bases, with 7 bases between them. The CDR3 here is CASSEADKYNEQFF. The CDR3 nucleotides are TGTGCCAGCAGTGAAGCGGACAAATACAATGAGCAGTTCTTC.

This clone has only a few counts. The chain uses TRBV6-5 and TRBJ1-5; D remains ambiguous. The V and J ends lost 6 bases and 2 bases respectively, with 8 bases between them. CDR3 length: 13 residues. Germline assignment: CDR1 MNHEY and CDR2 SVGAGI. The CDR3 bases are TGTGCCAGCAGCCCCCGGGGCAATCAGCCCCAGCATTTT. It specifies CASSPRGNQPQHF.

This clone was seen a handful of times. The V and J genes are TRBV2 and TRBJ2-7; the match to TRBD2 covers 7 bases. V gave up 4 bases and J gave up 6 bases; unmatched junction bases: 9. CDR1 and CDR2 from the germline V gene are SNHLY and FYNNEI. CDR3 length equals 14 residues. The CDR3, as DNA: TGTGCCAGCAGTGGGCCTCTTACGGGGGGCGAGCAGTACTTC. Protein: CASSGPLTGGEQYF.

The chain links TRBV5-4 to TRBJ2-7; TRBD1 might be the D (5 bases). In germline, CDR1 is SGHNT, CDR2 YYREEE (reference sequence). V shed 0 bases and J shed 1 base, with 14 bases lying between them. CDR3 length: 16 residues. For the CDR3, the DNA is TGTGCCAGCAGCTTGGGGTCAGGGAAGGAATCCTACGAGCAGTACTTC. It encodes CASSLGSGKESYEQYF.

This clone was counted between two and nine times. V gene TRBV2 combines with J gene TRBJ2-3; possibly TRBD1 for D (6 bases). The CDR3 consists of 14 residues. Trimming took 5 bases from V and 3 from J, leaving 12 bases between them. Germline CDR1 and CDR2: SNHLY and FYNNEI. The DNA of the CDR3 is TGTGCCAGCAGTCCCGTCACAGGGACAGATACGCAGTATTTT. Translating it yields CASSPVTGTDTQYF.

The chain couples TRBV29-1 to TRBJ2-3; 9 nucleotides match TRBD2. The CDR3 covers 14 residues. The germline gives CDR1 SQVTM, CDR2 ANQGSEA. The V gene end was trimmed by 4 bases and the J gene end by 0 bases; junction bases not matched to a gene: 2. The CDR3 sequence: CSVGLAVSTDTQYF. For the CDR3, the DNA is TGCAGCGTTGGACTAGCGGTGAGCACAGATACGCAGTATTTT.

The CDR3 here is CATSRGGQGAREQYF. In DNA, the CDR3 is TGTGCCACCAGCAGAGGGGGACAGGGGGCGCGGGAGCAGTACTTC. This chain joins TRBV15 and TRBJ2-7; 12 nucleotides align to TRBD1. Germline CDR1 is LNHNV and CDR2 is YYDKDF (reference sequence). This CDR3 is built from 15 residues. The V segment lost 1 base and the J segment 7 bases; nucleotides outside the gene matches: 5.

The chain recombines TRBV27 with TRBJ1-1; D is ambiguous. CDR1 is MNHEY and CDR2 is SMNVEV in the germline V gene (reference sequence). With 1 base removed from V and 5 bases from J, the gap between germline ends came to 8 bases. The CDR3 spans 13 residues. The CDR3 loop is CASSLFVGTEAFF. The DNA for the CDR3 is TGTGCCAGCAGTTTATTTGTCGGGACTGAAGCTTTCTTT.

This clone was counted only a few times. The rearrangement uses TRBV19 and TRBJ2-4; 8 bases are shared with TRBD1. This CDR3 spans 12 amino acids. CDR1 and CDR2 from the germline V gene are LNHDA and SQIVND (reference sequence). Trimming removed 8 bases from V and 8 bases from J; junction bases left unmatched: 5. The CDR3 sequence: CASADRVDIQYF. The CDR3, as DNA: TGTGCCAGTGCGGACAGGGTGGACATTCAGTACTTC.

The rearrangement uses TRBV2 and TRBJ1-2, with a possible D match to TRBD1 (5 bases). This CDR3 has 12 amino acids. V was trimmed by 5 bases and J by 7 bases, leaving 11 bases between them. Germline V CDR1 and CDR2: SNHLY, FYNNEI. Written as DNA, the CDR3 is TGTGCCAGCAGTCCGGGGGTGAGTGGCTACACCTTC. It specifies CASSPGVSGYTF.

This clone appeared a few times. The CDR3, as DNA: TGTGCCAGCAGCCCCGGACTGGTCCAAGAGACCCAGTACTTC. Its translation: CASSPGLVQETQYF. The chain combines TRBV11-1 with TRBJ2-5; D is possibly TRBD2 (5 bases). CDR3 size: 14 residues. Germline CDR1 and CDR2: SGHAT and FQDESV (reference sequence). V was clipped by 5 bases and J by 1 base, with 11 bases between them.

V gene TRBV29-1 combines with J gene TRBJ1-1; tentative D call: TRBD1 (5 bases). CDR1 is SQVTM, CDR2 ANQGSEA, per germline. CDR3 length: 12 residues. Trimming shortened V by 3 bases and J by 4 bases, and 9 bases separated the two germline ends. CDR3 protein: CSVESGGTEAFF. CDR3 sequence (DNA): TGCAGCGTTGAGTCGGGGGGCACTGAAGCTTTCTTT.

The chain recombines TRBV5-1 with TRBJ2-3; 9 bases fit TRBD1. V dropped 4 bases and J dropped 10; count of bases not matched to a gene: 10. Germline lookup yields CDR1 SGHRS and CDR2 YFSETQ. CDR3 size: 14 residues. For the CDR3, the DNA is TGCGCCAGCAGCCTGGGACAGGGTTTGGTTCCGCAGTATTTT. This codes for CASSLGQGLVPQYF.

The rearrangement uses TRBV9 and TRBJ1-1; unclear D gene. The CDR3 is 14 amino acids. CDR1 and CDR2 (germline): SGDLS, YYNGEE. Trimming removed 1 base from V and 6 bases from J, with 13 bases in between. CDR3 DNA sequence: TGTGCCAGCAGCGTACAGGCATCGAGCCCTGAAGCTTTCTTT. Residues: CASSVQASSPEAFF. Together with reference TRBV9 and TRBJ1-1, the CDR3 gives the full variable domain: DSGVTQTPKHLITATGQRVTLRCSPRSGDLSVYWYQQSLDQGLQFLIQYYNGEERAKGNILERFSAQQFPDLHSELNLSSLELGDSALYFCASSVQASSPEAFFGQGTRLTVV.

The chain links TRBV18 to TRBJ2-3; 12 positions agree with TRBD2. Looked up from germline, CDR1 is KGHSH and CDR2 is LQKENI. The CDR3 extends over 19 amino acids. The J segment lost 3 bases and the V segment lost 1 base, leaving 11 bases of the junction unmatched. The CDR3 nucleotides are TGTGCCAGCTCACCACGCCTTGGACTAGCGGGGCCCAAAACAGATACGCAGTATTTT. This encodes CASSPRLGLAGPKTDTQYF.

J is TRBJ2-3 and V is TRBV14; 7 bases align to TRBD1. CDR1 is SGHDN and CDR2 is FVKESK in the germline V gene. The CDR3 spans 15 residues. V was pared by 5 bases and J by 5 bases, with 10 bases of the junction left unmatched. The CDR3 sequence is CASSYKGAHGDTQYF. DNA of the CDR3: TGTGCCAGCAGCTACAAGGGGGCGCATGGAGATACGCAGTATTTT.

The J gene is TRBJ1-3, the V gene TRBV7-9; the D is unclear. Trimming took off 4 bases at V and 2 bases at J, with 9 bases between the two ends. The CDR3 length is 14 residues. Germline V gene data show CDR1 as SEHNR and CDR2 as FQNEAQ (reference sequence). CDR3: CASSSGNPGNTIYF. The CDR3 DNA is TGTGCCAGCAGCTCAGGAAATCCTGGAAACACCATATATTTT.

This chain joins TRBV6-1 and TRBJ2-7; no clear D gene. The germline gives CDR1 MNHNS, CDR2 SASEGT. Deletions cut 0 bases from V and 1 base from J, with 13 bases between. This CDR3 has 16 residues. The CDR3 spells CASSEAPTYISYEQYF. The CDR3 coding sequence is TGTGCCAGCAGTGAAGCGCCGACATATATATCCTACGAGCAGTACTTC.